This T cell receptor (beta chain) was sequenced for a study of shared clonotypes between healthy human individuals. Study observations and caveats: Clonotypes which were not shared had lower generation probabilities than clonotypes that all four donors shared.

At a deep level, the assay was run. Per the authors' pipeline: Filtering was not the same, since immunoSEQ gave junction-only sequences without quality scores. Libraries were prepared by immunoSEQ multiplex PCR; TCRdb keeps only in-frame clonotypes and omits some of them. The V and J calls and clone size were taken over from that table, and D and trimming were inferred from the DNA. This repertoire shows roughly 2.5 million clones, roughly 92% found once; its top ten account for under 0.15%. The germline gives CDR1 SGHTA, CDR2 FQGNSA. Trimming cost V 1 base and J 6 bases, with 12 bases left between them. This CDR3 is built from 14 residues. A CD45RA-negative memory subset and a CD45RA+ naive subset were separated from the CD4+ cells. This clone is a singleton in its sample. As yet, its antigen is unknown.

Specimen: naive CD4+ T cells sorted from blood. Indicated subset: CD45RA+ positively selected. This TCR was recovered from a man in his late teens or twenties in good health. The chain employs TRBV7-2 and TRBJ1-2, with D possibly TRBD1 on 5 matching bases. CDR3 DNA: TGTGCCAGCAGCTTAGTGTCGCAGGGCAATGGCTACACCTTC. Amino acids: CASSLVSQGNGYTF.